What follows are 18 T cell receptor beta chains derived from one specimen sequenced in a study of T cells in Graves' hyperthyroidism and ophthalmopathy. Template material for amplifying TCR beta CDR3 regions consisted of RNA transcripts. The HTBI primer set drove a first-round RT-PCR of the TCR CDR3. TCRdb passed the multiplex PCR reads through MiXCR, listing each CDR3 protein once. The sample holds about 640,000 distinct CDR3 sequences, less than 25% seen once. Sequencing used blood. These receptors were collected from a man aged 25-45 years with Graves' ophthalmopathy.

CDR3 sequence: CASSELQAGELFF. CDR3 nucleotides: TGCGCCAGCAGTGAGCTGCAAGCCGGGGAGCTGTTTTTT. J is TRBJ2-2 and V is TRBV10-2; no clear D. The CDR3 sequence is 13 residues long. Between the trimmed V and J ends, which lost 2 bases and 6 bases, there was a span of 7 bases. The germline CDR1 and CDR2 sequences are WSHSY and SAAADI.

This clonotype was seen more than once but under ten times. J is TRBJ2-5 and V is TRBV20-1; D is ambiguous. The CDR3 is made up of 14 amino acids. V lost 1 base, J lost 5 bases, and 14 bases lay in between. The germline gives CDR1 DFQATT, CDR2 SNEGSKA (reference sequence). In DNA, the CDR3 is TGCAGTGCTAGAGTTCCGCCCAGCACGGAGACCCAGTACTTC. Translation gives CSARVPPSTETQYF.

This clonotype was picked up a small number of times. The chain has TRBV15 and TRBJ2-1; 7 nucleotides match TRBD2. The CDR3 consists of 15 residues. Germline CDR1 is LNHNV and CDR2 is YYDKDF (reference sequence). The V gene end was trimmed by 3 bases and the J gene end by 5 bases; junction bases not matched to a gene: 7. The CDR3 is CATSSRGRADNEQFF. The CDR3 nucleotides read TGTGCCACCAGCAGTAGAGGGAGGGCCGACAATGAGCAGTTCTTC.

The chain uses TRBV4-1 and TRBJ2-7; D is possibly TRBD2 (6 bases). V dropped 2 bases and J dropped 0 bases, with 11 bases sitting between them. In germline, CDR1 is MGHRA, CDR2 YSYEKL. The CDR3 runs 15 residues. CDR3 region: CASSQTAGSSYEQYF. The CDR3 nucleotides read TGCGCCAGCAGCCAAACCGCGGGAAGCTCCTACGAGCAGTACTTC.

This clonotype was observed a single time. The chain couples TRBV20-1 to TRBJ2-1, with a weak D call TRBD2 (6 bases). This CDR3 spans 15 amino acids. CDR1 is DFQATT and CDR2 is SNEGSKA in the germline V gene (reference sequence). Trimming shortened V by 3 bases and J by 9 bases, and 21 bases separated the two germline ends. The CDR3 reads CSASERMGLAAEQFF. The CDR3 nucleotides are TGCAGTGCTAGTGAGAGGATGGGACTGGCAGCTGAGCAGTTCTTC.

This clonotype was observed at least ten times. V is TRBV5-1 and J is TRBJ2-1; possible D gene TRBD2, 7 bases. Trimming removed 3 bases at V and 3 bases at J, with 19 bases between. CDR3 size: 17 residues. The germline gives CDR1 SGHRS, CDR2 YFSETQ. The DNA of the CDR3 is TGCGCCAGCAGCTCCCTGGACAGACTAGCTTTCTACAATGAGCAGTTCTTC. This codes for CASSSLDRLAFYNEQFF.

The CDR3 reads CSASRVRVNTEAFF. CDR3 sequence (DNA): TGCAGTGCTAGCAGGGTCAGAGTGAACACTGAAGCTTTCTTT. The chain joins TRBV20-1 to TRBJ1-1; perhaps TRBD1 as D (5 bases). V was trimmed by 3 bases and J by 0 bases, leaving 11 bases between them. This CDR3 region has 14 residues. The germline V gene has CDR1 DFQATT and CDR2 SNEGSKA (reference sequence).

Here the CDR3 reads CASSQRRDSYEQYF. The CDR3 DNA is TGCGCCAGCAGCCAGAGACGAGATTCCTACGAGCAGTACTTC. V is TRBV4-1 and J is TRBJ2-7; D is uncertain. The V gene's germline CDR1 is MGHRA and CDR2 YSYEKL. Trimming took off 3 bases at V and 1 base at J, with 10 bases between the two ends. The length of the CDR3 is 14 residues.

This clonotype was observed at least ten times. The genes are TRBV11-3 and TRBJ2-1; 9 bases are shared with TRBD2. Germline lookup yields CDR1 SGHNT and CDR2 YENEEA. The CDR3 loop spans 15 amino acids. Trimming cost V 4 bases and J 7 bases; bases outside gene matches: 8. The CDR3 loop is CASSSGSGRVNEQFF. Here the CDR3 DNA reads TGTGCCAGCAGCTCGGGTAGCGGGAGAGTTAATGAGCAGTTCTTC. Together with reference TRBV11-3 and TRBJ2-1, the CDR3 gives the full variable domain: EAGVVQSPRYKIIEKKQPVAFWCNPISGHNTLYWYLQNLGQGPELLIRYENEEAVDDSQLPKDRFSAERLKGVDSTLKIQPAELGDSAVYLCASSSGSGRVNEQFFGPGTRLTVL.

This chain uses TRBV12-3 or TRBV12-4 with TRBJ2-4; possibly TRBD2 for D (5 bases). The CDR3 has 17 residues. V was pared by 2 bases and J by 2 bases, with 16 bases between. The CDR3 region is CASSLLSSGGTKNIQYF. In DNA, the CDR3 is TGTGCCAGCAGTTTATTGAGTTCTGGAGGCACCAAAAACATTCAGTACTTC.

The chain recombines TRBV28 with TRBJ2-1, with D unclear. CDR1 and CDR2 from the germline V gene are MDHEN and SYDVKM. This CDR3 contains 15 residues. V was shortened by 5 bases and J by 7 bases, with 18 bases between the two germline ends. The CDR3 protein is CASSPAAYPRNEQFF. CDR3 nucleotides: TGTGCCAGCAGTCCGGCGGCCTATCCTCGGAATGAGCAGTTCTTC.

This clonotype has only a few counts. The V call is TRBV5-1, the J call TRBJ2-7, with 14 bases lining up with TRBD2. V was clipped by 0 bases and J by 3 bases; unmatched bases: 11. The CDR3 runs to 19 residues. Germline assignment: CDR1 SGHRS and CDR2 YFSETQ. In DNA, the CDR3 is TGCGCCAGCAGCTTGGGTCCGGGACTAGCGGGAGTTTTGGGCTACGAGCAGTACTTC. This codes for CASSLGPGLAGVLGYEQYF.

This clonotype was seen at least ten times. The chain recombines TRBV7-3 with TRBJ1-2, with TRBD1 as a possible D gene (6 bases). The V gene lost 1 base and the J gene lost 8 bases, with 17 bases spanning the gap. Germline CDR1 SGHTA, CDR2 FQGTGA. This CDR3 contains 15 residues. DNA of the CDR3: TGTGCCAGCAGCTTAAACGGACAGAGTCTGGAGGGCTACACCTTC. It translates to CASSLNGQSLEGYTF.

This clonotype was picked up a small number of times. The CDR3 sequence: CASSLARLAGHNEQFF. In DNA, the CDR3 is TGTGCCAGCAGCTTAGCCCGACTAGCGGGACACAATGAGCAGTTCTTC. This chain uses TRBV7-2 with TRBJ2-1; 11 positions match TRBD2. The germline gives CDR1 SGHTA, CDR2 FQGNSA. V was pared by 0 bases and J by 5 bases, with 3 bases of the junction left unmatched. This CDR3 is built from 16 residues.

The chain is built from TRBV24-1 and TRBJ1-1; D possibly corresponds to TRBD1 (5 bases). The CDR3 is 13 residues long. V was pared by 4 bases and J by 7 bases, with 12 bases between. The germline V gene encodes CDR1 KGHDR and CDR2 SFDVKD. The CDR3 nucleotides are TGTGCCACCAGTGACCATGACAGAGATGAAGCTTTCTTT. This codes for CATSDHDRDEAFF.

The table lists this clonotype with many counts. CDR3: CASSIDRENTEAFF. The DNA for the CDR3 is TGTGCCAGCAGTATCGACAGGGAGAACACTGAAGCTTTCTTT. J is TRBJ1-1 and V is TRBV28; 7 nucleotides line up with TRBD1. J lost 1 base, V lost 5 bases, and 4 bases had no gene match. This CDR3 is built from 14 residues. Germline assignment: CDR1 MDHEN and CDR2 SYDVKM.

This chain connects TRBV3-1 to TRBJ2-1; TRBD2 aligns across 7 bases. The DNA end lines up better with TRBJ2-7; the J call may be wrong. The germline V gene encodes CDR1 LGHDT and CDR2 YNNKEL (reference sequence). CDR3 length: 16 amino acids. CDR3 DNA sequence: TGTGCCAGCAGCCAGGGTTGGGCGGGAGCACGCAATGAGCAGTACTTC. It codes for CASSQGWAGARNEQYF.

This clonotype has a count of ten or more. The rearrangement links TRBV28 to TRBJ1-5; D ambiguous. Per germline, CDR1 MDHEN and CDR2 SYDVKM. The germline V and J ends were trimmed by 5 bases and 7 bases, with 18 bases remaining between them. The CDR3 is 15 amino acids. This CDR3 reads CASSREGEREQPQHF. In DNA form, the CDR3 reads TGTGCCAGCAGTAGGGAGGGAGAAAGGGAACAGCCCCAGCATTTT. Full variable domain (rest looked up from reference TRBV28 and TRBJ1-5): DVKVTQSSRYLVKRTGEKVFLECVQDMDHENMFWYRQDPGLGLRLIYFSYDVKMKEKGDIPEGYSVSREKKERFSLILESASTNQTSMYLCASSREGEREQPQHFGDGTRLSIL.